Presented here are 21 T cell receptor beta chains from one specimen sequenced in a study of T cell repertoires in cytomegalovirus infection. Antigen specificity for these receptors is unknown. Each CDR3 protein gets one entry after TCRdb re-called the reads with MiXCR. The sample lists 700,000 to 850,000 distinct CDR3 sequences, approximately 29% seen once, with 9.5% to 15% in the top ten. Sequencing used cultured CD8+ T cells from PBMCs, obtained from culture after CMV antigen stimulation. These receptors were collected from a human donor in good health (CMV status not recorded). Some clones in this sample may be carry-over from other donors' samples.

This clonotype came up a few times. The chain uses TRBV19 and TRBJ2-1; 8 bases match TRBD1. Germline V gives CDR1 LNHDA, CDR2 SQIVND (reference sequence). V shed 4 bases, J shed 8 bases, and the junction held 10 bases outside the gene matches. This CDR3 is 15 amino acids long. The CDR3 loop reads CASSSLGQEDYEQFF. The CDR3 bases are TGTGCCAGTAGTAGCCTGGGACAGGAGGATTATGAGCAGTTCTTC.

DNA of the CDR3: TGTGCCACCAGTAGACGCAAAACATGGTCTAGGCGGGGTGACACCGGGGAGCTGTTTTTT. Protein: CATSRRKTWSRRGDTGELFF. The chain carries TRBV15 and TRBJ2-2; D perhaps matches TRBD2 (6 bases). Trimming took 6 bases from V and 3 from J, leaving 29 bases between them. The CDR3 contains 20 residues. Germline CDR1 reads LNHNV; CDR2 reads YYDKDF (reference sequence).

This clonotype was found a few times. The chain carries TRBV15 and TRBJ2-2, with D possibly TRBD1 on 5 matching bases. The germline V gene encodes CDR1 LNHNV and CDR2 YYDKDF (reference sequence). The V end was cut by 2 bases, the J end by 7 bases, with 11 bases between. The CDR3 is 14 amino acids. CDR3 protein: CATSRPLRGGELFF. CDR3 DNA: TGTGCCACCAGCAGACCCCTAAGGGGCGGGGAGCTGTTTTTT.

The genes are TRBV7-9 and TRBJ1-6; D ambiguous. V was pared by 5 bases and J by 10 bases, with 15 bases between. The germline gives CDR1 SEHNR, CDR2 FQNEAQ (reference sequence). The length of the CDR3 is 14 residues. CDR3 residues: CASSEGLSNSPLHF. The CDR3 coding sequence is TGTGCCAGCAGCGAAGGACTCTCCAACTCACCCCTCCACTTT.

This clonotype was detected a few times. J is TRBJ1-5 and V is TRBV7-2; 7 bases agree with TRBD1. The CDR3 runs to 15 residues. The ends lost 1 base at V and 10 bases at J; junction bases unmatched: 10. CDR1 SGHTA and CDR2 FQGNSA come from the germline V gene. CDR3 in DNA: TGTGCCAGCAGCTTAGGGAGGGGGCGAATCTCTCCCCAGCATTTT. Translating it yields CASSLGRGRISPQHF.

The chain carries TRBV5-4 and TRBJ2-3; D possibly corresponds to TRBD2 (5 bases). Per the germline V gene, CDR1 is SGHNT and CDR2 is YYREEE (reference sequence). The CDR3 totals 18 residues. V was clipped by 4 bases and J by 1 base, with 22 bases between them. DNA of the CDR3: TGTGCCAGCAGCCCGACCGGGTCCATCGGAGGAGGCACAGATACGCAGTATTTT. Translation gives CASSPTGSIGGGTDTQYF.

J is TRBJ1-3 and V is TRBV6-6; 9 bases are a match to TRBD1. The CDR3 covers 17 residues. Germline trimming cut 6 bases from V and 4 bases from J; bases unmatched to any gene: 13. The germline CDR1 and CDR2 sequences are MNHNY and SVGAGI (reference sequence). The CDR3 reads CASRSPAGTGSGNTIYF. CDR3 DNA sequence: TGTGCCAGCAGATCCCCTGCCGGGACAGGGTCCGGAAACACCATATATTTT.

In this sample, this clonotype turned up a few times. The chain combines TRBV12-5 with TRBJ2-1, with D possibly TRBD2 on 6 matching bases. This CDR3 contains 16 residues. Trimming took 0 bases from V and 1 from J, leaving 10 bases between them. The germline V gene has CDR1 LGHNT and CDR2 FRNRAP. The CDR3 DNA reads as TGTGCTAGTGGTTTGGTACTTGGGGGGTCCTACAATGAGCAGTTCTTC. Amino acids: CASGLVLGGSYNEQFF.

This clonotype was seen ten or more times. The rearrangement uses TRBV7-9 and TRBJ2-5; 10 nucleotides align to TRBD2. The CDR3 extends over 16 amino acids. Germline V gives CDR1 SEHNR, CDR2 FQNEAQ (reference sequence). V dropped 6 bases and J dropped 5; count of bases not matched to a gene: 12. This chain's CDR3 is CASRVAASGGVETQYF. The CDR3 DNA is TGTGCCAGCAGGGTAGCGGCTAGCGGGGGAGTGGAGACCCAGTACTTC.

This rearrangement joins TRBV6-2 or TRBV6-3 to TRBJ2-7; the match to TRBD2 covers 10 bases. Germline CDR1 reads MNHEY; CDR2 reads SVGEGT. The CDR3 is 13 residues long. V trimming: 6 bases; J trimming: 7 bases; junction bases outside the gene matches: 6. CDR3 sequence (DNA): TGTGCCAGCAGAGAGCGGGGGGGCCTTGAGCAGTACGTC. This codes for CASRERGGLEQYV.

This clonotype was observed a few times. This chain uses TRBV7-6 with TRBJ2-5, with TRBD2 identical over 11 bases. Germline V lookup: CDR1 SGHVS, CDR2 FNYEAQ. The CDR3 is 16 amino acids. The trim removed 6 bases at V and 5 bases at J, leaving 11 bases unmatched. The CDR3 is CASRTLAGGLEETQYF. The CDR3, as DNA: TGTGCCAGCAGAACCTTAGCGGGGGGGCTAGAGGAGACCCAGTACTTC.

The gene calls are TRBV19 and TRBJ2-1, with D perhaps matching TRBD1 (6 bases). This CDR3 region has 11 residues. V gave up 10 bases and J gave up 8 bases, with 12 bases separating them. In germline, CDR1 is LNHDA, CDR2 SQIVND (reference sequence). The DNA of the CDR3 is TGTGCCACCAAAAAGGGGGATGAGCAGTTCTTC. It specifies CATKKGDEQFF.

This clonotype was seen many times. CDR3 loop: CASSLERDRGGTGELFF. Here the CDR3 DNA reads TGTGCCAGCAGCTTAGAGAGGGACAGGGGCGGAACCGGGGAGCTGTTTTTT. V and J are TRBV7-6 and TRBJ2-2; TRBD1 matches 10 bases. V shed 1 base, J shed 5 bases, and the junction held 7 bases outside the gene matches. The germline V gene has CDR1 SGHVS and CDR2 FNYEAQ. The length of the CDR3 is 17 residues.

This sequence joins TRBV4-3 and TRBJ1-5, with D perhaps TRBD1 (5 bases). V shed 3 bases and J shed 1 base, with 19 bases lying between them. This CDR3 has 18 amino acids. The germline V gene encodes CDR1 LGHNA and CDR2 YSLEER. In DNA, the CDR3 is TGCGCCAGCAGCCAGGATCTAGTGGGGGGAGAAAGCAATCAGCCCCAGCATTTT. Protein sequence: CASSQDLVGGESNQPQHF.

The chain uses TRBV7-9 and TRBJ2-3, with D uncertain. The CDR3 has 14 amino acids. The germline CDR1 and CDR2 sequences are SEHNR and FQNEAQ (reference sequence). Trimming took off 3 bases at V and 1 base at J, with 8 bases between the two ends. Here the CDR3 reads CASSLVSGTDTQYF. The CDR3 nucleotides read TGTGCCAGCAGCTTGGTCTCCGGCACAGATACGCAGTATTTT.

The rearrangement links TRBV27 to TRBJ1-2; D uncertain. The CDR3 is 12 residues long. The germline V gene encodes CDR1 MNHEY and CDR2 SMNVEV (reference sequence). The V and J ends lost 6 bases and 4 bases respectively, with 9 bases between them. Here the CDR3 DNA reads TGTGCCAGCAGAAGAGGTCCCTATGGCTACACCTTC. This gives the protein CASRRGPYGYTF.

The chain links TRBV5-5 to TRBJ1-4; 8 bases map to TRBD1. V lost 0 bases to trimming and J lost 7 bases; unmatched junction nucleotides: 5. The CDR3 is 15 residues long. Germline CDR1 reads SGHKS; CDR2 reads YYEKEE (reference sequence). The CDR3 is CASSLAGQVIEKLFF. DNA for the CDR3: TGTGCCAGCAGCTTGGCGGGACAGGTGATTGAAAAACTGTTTTTT.

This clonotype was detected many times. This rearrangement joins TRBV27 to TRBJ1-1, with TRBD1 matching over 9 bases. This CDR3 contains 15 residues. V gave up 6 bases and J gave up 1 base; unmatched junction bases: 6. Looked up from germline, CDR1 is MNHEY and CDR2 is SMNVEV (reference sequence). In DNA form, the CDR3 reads TGTGCCAGCAGCCCAGACAGGGGGAGGAACACTGAAGCTTTCTTT. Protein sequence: CASSPDRGRNTEAFF.

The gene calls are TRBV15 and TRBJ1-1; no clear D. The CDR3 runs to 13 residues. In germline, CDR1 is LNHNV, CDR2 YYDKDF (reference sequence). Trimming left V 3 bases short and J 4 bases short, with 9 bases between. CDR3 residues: CATSRERSTEAFF. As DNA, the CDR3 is TGTGCCACCAGCAGGGAGAGGAGCACTGAAGCTTTCTTT.

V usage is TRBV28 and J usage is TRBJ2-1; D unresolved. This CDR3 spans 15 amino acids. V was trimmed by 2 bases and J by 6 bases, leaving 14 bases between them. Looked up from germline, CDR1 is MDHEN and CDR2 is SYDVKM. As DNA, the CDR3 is TGTGCCAGCAGTTTAGGGCAGATGGAATCCAATGAGCAGTTCTTC. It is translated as CASSLGQMESNEQFF.

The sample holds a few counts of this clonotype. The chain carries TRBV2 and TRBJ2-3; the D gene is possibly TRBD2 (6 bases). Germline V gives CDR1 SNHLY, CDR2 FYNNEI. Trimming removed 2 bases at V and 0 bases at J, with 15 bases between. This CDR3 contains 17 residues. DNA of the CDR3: TGTGCCAGCAGTGAACCGGCTACCAGCGGGAGCACAGATACGCAGTATTTT. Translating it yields CASSEPATSGSTDTQYF.